The TCR beta chain described here comes from a study of T cell responses to AZD1222 COVID-19 vaccine (dated by TCRdb to about 2021). About the investigation overall: AZD1222 recipients with second doses at about 4 weeks or about 12 weeks were pooled, because spike-specific TCR depth and breadth did not differ between schedules. A total of about 230 trial participants underwent TCR sequencing, of whom about 210 received two doses of AZD1222 and about 26 received two doses of the MenACWY control vaccine. Trial participants were enrolled into age subgroups of 18-55, 56-69 and 70-plus years, which contained approximately 150, 28 and 58 TCR-sequenced participants, respectively. Broad study findings and their caveats: Most participants were white British and females outnumbered males, and the authors suggested that clonal diversity may have been underestimated. Spike-specific TCR breadth and depth rose significantly after two AZD1222 doses compared with day 0 and with MenACWY recipients. In the small 56-69-year group, the increase in depth fell short of significance, most likely because of low power. Only a handful of AZD1222 recipients were SARS-CoV-2 seropositive at baseline, limiting conclusions about previously exposed vaccinees. Nearly half of unique spike-specific TCRs reportedly recognized epitopes outside regions mutated in the B.1.351 and B.1.1.7 variants. CD4 TCRs associated with the vaccine covered the entire spike protein, and the dominant responses were in regions 160-218 and 743-854. Because no day 14 peak-response samples were available, the repertoires could be characterized only after the peak T cell response.

As regards this clone: Its antigen remains unidentified. The sample holds no much larger clone one base away, and base qualities are not on file.

The time point label for this specimen denotes: baseline before first vaccination. Vaccinee samples were obtained from the UK trials COV001 and COV002, which included a single-blind randomized controlled phase 2/3 trial of AZD1222 (ChAdOx1 nCoV-19) in healthy adults. For TCRbeta chain sequencing, PBMC samples were collected from trial participants at day 0 and at day 28 after the second dose. The CDR3 regions of human TCRbeta chains were subjected to immunosequencing. The original pipeline was this. TCRs in the repertoires were matched against a reference library of SARS-CoV-2-specific TCRs that had been generated with the MIRA antigen-specificity platform. Breadth meant the fraction of unique TCRs that were SARS-CoV-2-associated, whereas depth meant the fraction of total T cells that were SARS-CoV-2-associated. Using the MIRA data, each spike-specific TCR was mapped to the spike region that the TCR reacts to and placed in a CD4 or CD8 class. Log10-transformed breadth and depth values were compared by one-way ANOVA with Sidak's multiple comparisons tests. The table comes from immuneACCESS by way of TCRdb, which keeps in-frame sequences with V and J called. Part of the clones is missing from these tables; in studies checked, under half for an unresolved V gene and the rest for unknown reasons. That table supplies the V and J calls and clone size; D and trimming were determined from the DNA. This sample lists approximately 150,000 clones; 85% to 90% were detected once. The ten most abundant clones make up 1.5% to 2% of the sample.

V is reduced by 5 bases and J by 6 bases, leaving a spacing of 16 bases between them. The CDR3, from cysteine to phenylalanine, totals 14 residues. Only CDR3 DNA remains: 42 bases, in frame from the first base. Taken from the germline V gene, the CDR1 and CDR2 loops are SGHVS and FQNEAQ. This TCR was recovered from an adult in good health. Material: peripheral blood, obtained on day 0 of AZD1222 vaccination. The chain joins TRBV7-8 to TRBJ1-1, with the D segment identity uncertain. The nucleotides are TGTGCCAGCAGCCCGACACCAAAGGACCCTGAAGCTTTCTTT. The encoded protein is CASSPTPKDPEAFF.